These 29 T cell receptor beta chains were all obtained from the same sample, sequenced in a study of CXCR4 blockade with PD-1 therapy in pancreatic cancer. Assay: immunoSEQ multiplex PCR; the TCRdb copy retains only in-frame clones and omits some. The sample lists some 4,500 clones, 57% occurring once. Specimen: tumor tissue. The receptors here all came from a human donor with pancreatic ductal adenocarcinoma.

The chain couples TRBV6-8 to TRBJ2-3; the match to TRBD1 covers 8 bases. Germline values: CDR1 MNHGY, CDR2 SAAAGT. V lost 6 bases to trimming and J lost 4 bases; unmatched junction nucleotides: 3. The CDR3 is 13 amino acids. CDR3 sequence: CASRKGQADTQYF. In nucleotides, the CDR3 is TGTGCCAGCAGGAAGGGACAGGCAGATACGCAGTATTTT.

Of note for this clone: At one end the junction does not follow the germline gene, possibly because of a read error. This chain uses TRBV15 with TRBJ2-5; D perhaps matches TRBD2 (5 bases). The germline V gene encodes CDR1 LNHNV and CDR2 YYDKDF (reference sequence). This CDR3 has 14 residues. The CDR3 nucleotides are TGTGCCAGCAGCCAAGATCGGAGGTCGGAGACCCAGTACTTC. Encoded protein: CASSQDRRSETQYF.

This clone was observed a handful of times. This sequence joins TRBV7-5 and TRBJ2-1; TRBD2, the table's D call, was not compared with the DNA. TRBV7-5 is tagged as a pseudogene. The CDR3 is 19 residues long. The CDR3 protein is CASSGYERGRERPYNEQFF. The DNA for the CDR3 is TGTGCCAGCAGCGGGTACGAAAGAGGGCGGGAGAGACCCTACAATGAGCAGTTCTTC.

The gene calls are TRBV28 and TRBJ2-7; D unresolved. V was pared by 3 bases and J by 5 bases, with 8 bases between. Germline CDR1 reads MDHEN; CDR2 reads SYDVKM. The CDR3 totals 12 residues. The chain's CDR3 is CASSFGTDEQYF. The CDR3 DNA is TGTGCCAGCAGTTTTGGCACAGACGAGCAGTACTTC.

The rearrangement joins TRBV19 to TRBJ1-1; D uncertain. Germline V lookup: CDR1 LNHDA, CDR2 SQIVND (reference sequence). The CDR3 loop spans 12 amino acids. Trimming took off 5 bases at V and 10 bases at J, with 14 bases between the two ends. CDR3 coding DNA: TGTGCCAGTAGTCCGCTAATGGGCTTAGCTTTCTTT. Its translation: CASSPLMGLAFF.

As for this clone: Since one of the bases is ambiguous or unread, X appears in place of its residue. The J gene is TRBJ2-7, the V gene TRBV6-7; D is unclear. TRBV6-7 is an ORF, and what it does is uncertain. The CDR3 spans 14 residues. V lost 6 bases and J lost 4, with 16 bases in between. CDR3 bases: TGTGCCAGCAGGCCGAGRGAAGCGACTTACGAGCAGTACTTC. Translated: CASRPXEATYEQYF. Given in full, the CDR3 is CASRPREATYEQYF.

CDR3 loop: CAAGRAGTGELFF. The CDR3 bases are TGCGCCGCGGGGAGGGCGGGCACCGGGGAGCTGTTTTTT. The chain recombines TRBV10-2 with TRBJ2-2; 7 bases fit TRBD2. From germline, CDR1 is WSHSY and CDR2 SAAADI. The CDR3 runs 13 residues. J lost 4 bases, V lost 11 bases, and 7 bases had no gene match.

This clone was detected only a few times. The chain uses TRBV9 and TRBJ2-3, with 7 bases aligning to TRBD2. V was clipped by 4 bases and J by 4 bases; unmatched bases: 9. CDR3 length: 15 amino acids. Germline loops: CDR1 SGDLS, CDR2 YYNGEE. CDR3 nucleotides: TGTGCCAGCAGCAGCCGCGGGAGTAAGTCAGATACGCAGTATTTT. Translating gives CASSSRGSKSDTQYF. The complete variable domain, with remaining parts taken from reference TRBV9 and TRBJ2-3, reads DSGVTQTPKHLITATGQRVTLRCSPRSGDLSVYWYQQSLDQGLQFLIQYYNGEERAKGNILERFSAQQFPDLHSELNLSSLELGDSALYFCASSSRGSKSDTQYFGPGTRLTVL.

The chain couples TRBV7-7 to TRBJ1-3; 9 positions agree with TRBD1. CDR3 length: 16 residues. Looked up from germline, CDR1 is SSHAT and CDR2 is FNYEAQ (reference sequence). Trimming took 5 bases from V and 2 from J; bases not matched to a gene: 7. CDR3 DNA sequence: TGTGCCAGCAGCCCGGGGACAGGGCGTACTGGAAACACCATATATTTT. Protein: CASSPGTGRTGNTIYF.

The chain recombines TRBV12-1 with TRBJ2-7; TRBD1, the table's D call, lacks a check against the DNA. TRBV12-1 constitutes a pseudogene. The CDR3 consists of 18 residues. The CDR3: CASSPHPTGARKDYEQYF. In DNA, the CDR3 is TGTGCCAGCAGCCCTCATCCTACAGGGGCACGAAAGGACTACGAGCAGTACTTC.

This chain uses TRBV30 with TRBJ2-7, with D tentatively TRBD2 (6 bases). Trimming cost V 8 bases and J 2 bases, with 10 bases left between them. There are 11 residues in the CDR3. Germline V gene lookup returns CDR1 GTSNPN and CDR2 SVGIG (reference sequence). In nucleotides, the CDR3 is TGTGCCATGGGGGGTACCTACGAGCAGTACTTC. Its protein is CAMGGTYEQYF.

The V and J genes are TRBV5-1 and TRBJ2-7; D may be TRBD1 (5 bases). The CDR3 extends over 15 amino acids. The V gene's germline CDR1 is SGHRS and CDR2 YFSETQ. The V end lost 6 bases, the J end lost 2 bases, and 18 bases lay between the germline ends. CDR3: CASTYGADPAYEQYF. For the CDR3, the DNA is TGCGCCAGCACCTATGGGGCGGACCCAGCCTACGAGCAGTACTTC.

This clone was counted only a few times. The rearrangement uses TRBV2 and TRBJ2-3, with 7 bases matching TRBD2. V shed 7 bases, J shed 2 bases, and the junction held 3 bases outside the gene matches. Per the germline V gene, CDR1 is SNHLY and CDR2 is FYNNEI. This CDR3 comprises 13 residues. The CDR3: CASNGRITDTQYF. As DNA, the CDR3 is TGTGCCAGCAACGGGAGGATCACAGATACGCAGTATTTT.

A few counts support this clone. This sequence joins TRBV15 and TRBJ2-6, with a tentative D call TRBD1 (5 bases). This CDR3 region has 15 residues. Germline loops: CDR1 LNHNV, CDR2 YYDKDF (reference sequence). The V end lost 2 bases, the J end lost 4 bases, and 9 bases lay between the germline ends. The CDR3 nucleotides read TGTGCCACCAGCAGACAGGGATCCGGGGCCAACGTCCTGACTTTC. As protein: CATSRQGSGANVLTF.

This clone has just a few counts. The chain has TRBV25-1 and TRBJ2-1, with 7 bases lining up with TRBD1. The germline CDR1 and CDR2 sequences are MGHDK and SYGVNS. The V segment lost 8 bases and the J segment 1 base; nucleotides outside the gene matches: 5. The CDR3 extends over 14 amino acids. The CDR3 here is CASRHRGSYNEQFF. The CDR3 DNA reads TGTGCCAGCCGACACAGGGGATCCTACAATGAGCAGTTCTTC.

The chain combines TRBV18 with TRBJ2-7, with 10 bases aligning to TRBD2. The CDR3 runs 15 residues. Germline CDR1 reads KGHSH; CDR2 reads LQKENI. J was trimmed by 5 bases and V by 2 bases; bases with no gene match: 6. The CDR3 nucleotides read TGTGCCAGCTCACCAGATAGCGGGAGGTACAACGAGCAGTACTTC. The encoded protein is CASSPDSGRYNEQYF.

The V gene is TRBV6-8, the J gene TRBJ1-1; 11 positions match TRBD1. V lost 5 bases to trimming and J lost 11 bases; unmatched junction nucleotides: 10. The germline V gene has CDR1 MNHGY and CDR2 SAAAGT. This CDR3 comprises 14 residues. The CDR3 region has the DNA TGTGCCAGCAGTGCCCGGGACAGGGGGTTCCTTGCTTTCTTT. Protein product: CASSARDRGFLAFF.

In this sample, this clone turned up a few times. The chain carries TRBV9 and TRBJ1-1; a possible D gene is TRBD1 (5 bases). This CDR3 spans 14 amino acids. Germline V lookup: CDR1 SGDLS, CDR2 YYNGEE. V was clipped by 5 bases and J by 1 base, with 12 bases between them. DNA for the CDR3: TGTGCCAGCAGTGGGGGACGGCAGAACACTGAAGCTTTCTTT. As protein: CASSGGRQNTEAFF.

In DNA, the CDR3 is TGTGCCTGGGGAAAGGGCCGGAGTGAGCAGTTCTTC. Protein sequence: CAWGKGRSEQFF. The rearrangement links TRBV30 to TRBJ2-1; D is ambiguous. Germline loops: CDR1 GTSNPN, CDR2 SVGIG (reference sequence). The CDR3 has 12 residues. Trimming took 5 bases from V and 9 from J, leaving 14 bases between them.

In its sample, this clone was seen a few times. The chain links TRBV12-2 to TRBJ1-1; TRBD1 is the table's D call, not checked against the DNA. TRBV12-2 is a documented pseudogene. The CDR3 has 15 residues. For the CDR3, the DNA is TGTGCAAGTCGGTCACCCGGGATAGGGGGCACTGAAGCTTTCTTT. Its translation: CASRSPGIGGTEAFF.

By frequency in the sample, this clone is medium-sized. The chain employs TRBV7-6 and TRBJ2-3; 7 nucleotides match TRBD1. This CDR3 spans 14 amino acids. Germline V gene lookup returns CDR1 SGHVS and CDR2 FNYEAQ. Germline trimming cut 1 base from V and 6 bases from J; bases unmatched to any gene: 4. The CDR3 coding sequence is TGTGCCAGCAGCTTAGGAGGGGGCGCCGATACGCAGTATTTT. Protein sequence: CASSLGGGADTQYF.

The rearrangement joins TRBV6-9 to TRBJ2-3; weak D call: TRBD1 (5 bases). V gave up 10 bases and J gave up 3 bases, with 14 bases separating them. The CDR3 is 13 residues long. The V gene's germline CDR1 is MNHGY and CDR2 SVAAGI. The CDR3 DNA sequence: TGTGCCATCACCAGGGTCCTAACAGATACGCAGTATTTT. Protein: CAITRVLTDTQYF.

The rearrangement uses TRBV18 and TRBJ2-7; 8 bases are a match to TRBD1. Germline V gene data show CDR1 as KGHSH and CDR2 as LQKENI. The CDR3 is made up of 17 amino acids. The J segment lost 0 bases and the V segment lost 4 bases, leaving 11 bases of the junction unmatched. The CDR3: CASSRFTSGTGSYEQYF. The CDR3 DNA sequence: TGTGCCAGCTCACGGTTTACCTCCGGGACAGGCTCCTACGAGCAGTACTTC.

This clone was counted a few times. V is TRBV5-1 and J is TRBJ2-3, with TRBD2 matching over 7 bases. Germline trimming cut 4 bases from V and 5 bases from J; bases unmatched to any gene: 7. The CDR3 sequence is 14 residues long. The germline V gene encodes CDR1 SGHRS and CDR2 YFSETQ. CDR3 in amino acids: CASSPGTTQDTQYF. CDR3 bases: TGCGCCAGCAGCCCGGGGACTACCCAAGATACGCAGTATTTT. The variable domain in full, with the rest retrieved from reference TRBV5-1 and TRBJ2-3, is KAGVTQTPRYLIKTRGQQVTLSCSPISGHRSVSWYQQTPGQGLQFLFEYFSETQRNKGNFPGRFSGRQFSNSRSEMNVSTLELGDSALYLCASSPGTTQDTQYFGPGTRLTVL.

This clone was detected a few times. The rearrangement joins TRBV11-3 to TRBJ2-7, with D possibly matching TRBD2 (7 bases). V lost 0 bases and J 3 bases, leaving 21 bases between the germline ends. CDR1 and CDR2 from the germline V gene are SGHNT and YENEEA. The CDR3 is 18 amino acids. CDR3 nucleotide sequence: TGTGCCAGCAGCTTAGAAGGGGGACTACTAATCCGTTACTACGAGCAGTACTTC. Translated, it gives CASSLEGGLLIRYYEQYF.

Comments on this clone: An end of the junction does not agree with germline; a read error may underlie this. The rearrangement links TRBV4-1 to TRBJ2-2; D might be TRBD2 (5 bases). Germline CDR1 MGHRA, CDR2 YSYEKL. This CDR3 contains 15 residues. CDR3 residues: CASSQDRMTSGELFF. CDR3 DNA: TGCGCCAGCAGCCAAGACCGGATGACCTCCGGGGAGCTATTTTTT.

The CDR3 spells CASSPGQAGNTIYF. DNA of the CDR3: TGTGCCAGTAGCCCTGGACAAGCTGGAAACACCATATATTTT. The V gene is TRBV19, the J gene TRBJ1-3; D may be TRBD1 (5 bases). Germline V gene lookup returns CDR1 LNHDA and CDR2 SQIVND (reference sequence). This CDR3 comprises 14 residues. V lost 6 bases, J lost 2 bases, and 11 bases lay in between.

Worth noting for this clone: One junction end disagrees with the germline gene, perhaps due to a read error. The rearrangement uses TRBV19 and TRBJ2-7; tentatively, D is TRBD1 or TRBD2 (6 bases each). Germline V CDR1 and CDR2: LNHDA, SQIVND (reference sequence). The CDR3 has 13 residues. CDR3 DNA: TGTGCCAGTAGTATATCCCCCACGGGGGCGCTAGGATTC. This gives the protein CASSISPTGALGF.

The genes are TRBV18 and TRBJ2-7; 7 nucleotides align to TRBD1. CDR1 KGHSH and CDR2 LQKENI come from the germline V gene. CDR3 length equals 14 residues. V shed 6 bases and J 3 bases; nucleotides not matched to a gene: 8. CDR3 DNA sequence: TGTGCCAGCTCCTTGGGACAGCCTTTCTACGAGCAGTACTTC. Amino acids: CASSLGQPFYEQYF.